This passage covers 6 T cell receptor beta chains from one sample sequenced in a study of response to subunit inactivated influenza vaccine. One entry per CDR3 protein, called by TCRdb with MiXCR from the RT-PCR reads. There are hundreds of thousands of distinct CDR3 sequences in the sample; around a fifth occur only once, and about 9.4% lies in the top ten. The material was PBMCs from blood, obtained less than 22 months after vaccination. All receptors derive from a man aged 50 to 69 who received an inactivated influenza vaccine.

This clonotype has only a few counts. The DNA is left out, because the CDR3 cannot be placed on it with certainty; the CDR3 is given as TCRdb lists it. The chain has TRBV29-1 and TRBJ2-7; the table's D call of TRBD1 was not tested on the DNA. Germline CDR1 and CDR2: SQVTM and ANQGSEA. The CDR3 extends over 12 residues, inclusive of both ends. The CDR3 here is CSVAQGAYEQYF.

Here the CDR3 reads CASSLSRTEAFF. CDR3 nucleotides: TGTGCCAGCAGCTTAAGTAGAACTGAAGCTTTCTTT. This sequence joins TRBV11-2 and TRBJ1-1; the D is unclear. Germline V gene lookup returns CDR1 SGHAT and CDR2 FQNNGV. The CDR3 has 12 amino acids. Trimming shortened V by 2 bases and J by 5 bases, and 6 bases separated the two germline ends.

This clonotype was seen a few times. The chain joins TRBV6-1 to TRBJ1-6, with 7 bases fitting TRBD1. With 8 bases clipped from V and 0 bases from J, the junction kept 7 bases outside the gene matches. The germline V gene encodes CDR1 MNHNS and CDR2 SASEGT. This CDR3 spans 16 amino acids. This CDR3 is CASRAGGSSYNSPLHF. The CDR3 DNA reads TGTGCCAGCCGTGCAGGGGGGAGCTCCTATAATTCACCCCTCCACTTT.

This clonotype has just a few counts. The chain is built from TRBV4-2 and TRBJ1-2; TRBD1 aligns across 8 bases. Unmatched junction bases numbered 11, after V lost 0 bases and J lost 2 bases. Germline V lookup: CDR1 LGHNA, CDR2 YNFKEQ. There are 18 residues in the CDR3. The CDR3 sequence: CASSQEAPDRAHNYGYTF. CDR3 in DNA: TGTGCCAGCAGCCAAGAGGCTCCGGACAGGGCCCACAACTATGGCTACACCTTC.

The sample holds a few counts of this clonotype. The chain couples TRBV19 to TRBJ1-3; D possibly corresponds to TRBD1 (6 bases). V was trimmed by 5 bases and J by 0 bases, leaving 11 bases between them. The germline V gene has CDR1 LNHDA and CDR2 SQIVND (reference sequence). There are 15 residues in the CDR3. The CDR3 DNA reads as TGTGCCAGTAGTCAACAGGGTGACTCTGGAAACACCATATATTTT. This sequence encodes CASSQQGDSGNTIYF.

The CDR3 DNA reads as TGTGCCAGCAGCCCGGCGAGCTCGAACTATGGCTACACCTTC. Translating it yields CASSPASSNYGYTF. V usage is TRBV7-2 and J usage is TRBJ1-2; D remains unclear. Germline V lookup: CDR1 SGHTA, CDR2 FQGNSA. The CDR3 spans 14 residues. Trimming took off 5 bases at V and 2 bases at J, with 12 bases between the two ends. Using reference TRBV7-2 and TRBJ1-2 for the parts outside the CDR3, the full variable domain is GAGVSQSPSNKVTEKGKDVELRCDPISGHTALYWYRQSLGQGLEFLIYFQGNSAPDKSGLPSDRFSAERTGGSVSTLTIQRTQQEDSAVYLCASSPASSNYGYTFGSGTRLTVV.